Below, 29 T cell receptor beta chains from the same sample are listed, as sequenced in a study of blood T cell repertoires in COVID-19. TCRdb's table, derived via immunoSEQ multiplex PCR, lists solely in-frame clones and lacks some. The sample includes 250,000 to 350,000 clones, approximately 90% seen only once; the top ten take 2.2%. The sample consisted of peripheral blood. These receptor sequences come from a woman between 50 and 59 years old who had recovered from COVID-19.

This chain joins TRBV10-3 and TRBJ2-1, with 10 bases that match TRBD1. Trimming removed 4 bases from V and 4 bases from J; junction bases left unmatched: 4. CDR1 and CDR2 from the germline V gene are ENHRY and SYGVKD. The CDR3 is made up of 15 amino acids. The CDR3 reads CAISGGQGSYNEQFF. The DNA of the CDR3 is TGTGCCATCAGTGGGGGACAGGGGTCTTACAATGAGCAGTTCTTC.

The CDR3 region is CAWARRGTDYGYTF. The CDR3 DNA reads TGTGCCTGGGCCCGACGGGGGACAGACTATGGCTACACCTTC. The rearrangement links TRBV30 to TRBJ1-2; 7 bases line up with TRBD1. V lost 5 bases to trimming and J lost 3 bases; unmatched junction nucleotides: 9. Looked up from germline, CDR1 is GTSNPN and CDR2 is SVGIG (reference sequence). The CDR3 runs to 14 residues.

J is TRBJ1-2 and V is TRBV15; tentatively, D is TRBD1 (5 bases). Germline lookup yields CDR1 LNHNV and CDR2 YYDKDF (reference sequence). The V end lost 3 bases, the J end lost 5 bases, and 10 bases lay between the germline ends. The CDR3 runs to 13 residues. In nucleotides, the CDR3 is TGTGCCACCAGCAGGTCCGGGGGGTATGGCTACACCTTC. Protein: CATSRSGGYGYTF.

V and J are TRBV5-1 and TRBJ1-1, with 7 bases fitting TRBD1. Germline values: CDR1 SGHRS, CDR2 YFSETQ. The CDR3 extends over 16 amino acids. The J segment lost 0 bases and the V segment lost 3 bases, leaving 8 bases of the junction unmatched. In DNA, the CDR3 is TGCGCCAGCAGCTCCAGGACAGGCTTTATGAACACTGAAGCTTTCTTT. This gives the protein CASSSRTGFMNTEAFF.

The rearrangement joins TRBV5-1 to TRBJ1-3; 10 nucleotides line up with TRBD1. Germline V gene sequence: CDR1 SGHRS, CDR2 YFSETQ. The J segment lost 7 bases and the V segment lost 4 bases, leaving 5 bases of the junction unmatched. CDR3 length: 14 amino acids. CDR3 protein: CASSQGQGTNTIYF. CDR3 in DNA: TGCGCCAGCAGCCAGGGACAGGGGACGAACACCATATATTTT.

This chain joins TRBV5-4 and TRBJ2-7; D uncertain. The CDR3 spans 12 residues. V lost 4 bases, J lost 3 bases, and 8 bases lay in between. Germline assignment: CDR1 SGHNT and CDR2 YYREEE (reference sequence). The CDR3: CASSMAGYEQYF. CDR3 bases: TGTGCCAGCAGCATGGCAGGCTACGAGCAGTACTTC. Variable domain in full (rest from reference TRBV5-4 and TRBJ2-7): ETGVTQSPTHLIKTRGQQVTLRCSSQSGHNTVSWYQQALGQGPQFIFQYYREEENGRGNFPPRFSGLQFPNYSSELNVNALELDDSALYLCASSMAGYEQYFGPGTRLTVT.

The chain links TRBV6-6 to TRBJ1-3, with 7 positions matching TRBD1. The CDR3 runs 15 residues. Germline trimming cut 7 bases from V and 7 bases from J; bases unmatched to any gene: 13. The V gene's germline CDR1 is MNHNY and CDR2 SVGAGI (reference sequence). In DNA, the CDR3 is TGTGCCAGCACTCATCCCCACAGGGGCCGGAACACCATATATTTT. The encoded protein is CASTHPHRGRNTIYF.

The rearrangement uses TRBV4-2 and TRBJ1-5, with a possible D match to TRBD1 (5 bases). The germline gives CDR1 LGHNA, CDR2 YNFKEQ. CDR3 length: 15 amino acids. The V end lost 1 base, the J end lost 6 bases, and 13 bases lay between the germline ends. As DNA, the CDR3 is TGTGCCAGCAGCCAAGGGAACGCAGGGTTTCAGCCCCAGCATTTT. Translating it yields CASSQGNAGFQPQHF.

The chain recombines TRBV19 with TRBJ1-1; tentative D call: TRBD1 (6 bases). Trimming took 3 bases from V and 4 from J, leaving 12 bases between them. Germline CDR1 reads LNHDA; CDR2 reads SQIVND (reference sequence). The CDR3 extends over 14 amino acids. The CDR3 reads CASSIQGWGTEAFF. As DNA, the CDR3 is TGTGCCAGTAGTATCCAGGGGTGGGGCACTGAAGCTTTCTTT.

This clone occurred once. The rearrangement uses TRBV4-1 and TRBJ1-3, with D uncertain. This CDR3 has 14 residues. V gave up 5 bases and J gave up 4 bases, with 12 bases separating them. Germline CDR1 MGHRA, CDR2 YSYEKL. The CDR3, as DNA: TGCGCCAGCAGCGAGGCAGCTTACGGAAACACCATATATTTT. Protein: CASSEAAYGNTIYF.

The chain combines TRBV5-1 with TRBJ2-5; TRBD1 matches at 7 bases. The V gene's germline CDR1 is SGHRS and CDR2 YFSETQ. V lost 0 bases, J lost 1 base, and 6 bases stayed unmatched. The CDR3 is made up of 16 amino acids. The CDR3 protein is CASSLGTGGAQETQYF. CDR3 in DNA: TGCGCCAGCAGCTTGGGGACAGGTGGGGCCCAAGAGACCCAGTACTTC. Supplemented by reference TRBV5-1 and TRBJ2-5, the full variable domain reads KAGVTQTPRYLIKTRGQQVTLSCSPISGHRSVSWYQQTPGQGLQFLFEYFSETQRNKGNFPGRFSGRQFSNSRSEMNVSTLELGDSALYLCASSLGTGGAQETQYFGPGTRLLVL.

J is TRBJ2-2 and V is TRBV5-1; a weak D match, TRBD1 (5 bases). Trimming shortened V by 4 bases and J by 0 bases, and 13 bases separated the two germline ends. Per the germline V gene, CDR1 is SGHRS and CDR2 is YFSETQ. This CDR3 has 16 amino acids. CDR3 in amino acids: CASSGPTATNTGELFF. CDR3 nucleotides: TGCGCCAGCAGCGGGCCGACAGCCACGAACACCGGGGAGCTGTTTTTT.

The chain carries TRBV5-4 and TRBJ2-4; 11 bases agree with TRBD1. V was pared by 4 bases and J by 11 bases, with 17 bases of the junction left unmatched. The CDR3 has 17 amino acids. Looked up from germline, CDR1 is SGHNT and CDR2 is YYREEE (reference sequence). The CDR3 DNA is TGTGCCAGCAGCCCCGCCCTTCCCGGGACAGGGGGTTTGGTTCAGTACTTC. This encodes CASSPALPGTGGLVQYF.

The chain joins TRBV9 to TRBJ2-2, with 9 bases fitting TRBD1. The CDR3 sequence is 17 residues long. V dropped 4 bases and J dropped 2; count of bases not matched to a gene: 9. Germline V gene sequence: CDR1 SGDLS, CDR2 YYNGEE. CDR3 loop: CASSTPPGQGNTGELFF. The CDR3 nucleotides are TGTGCCAGCAGCACACCCCCGGGACAGGGTAACACCGGGGAGCTGTTTTTT.

DNA of the CDR3: TGTGCCAGCAGGAAAGACAATTTCGGTAATGAAAAACTGTTTTTT. Translated, it gives CASRKDNFGNEKLFF. V is TRBV7-2 and J is TRBJ1-4; D remains ambiguous. Trimming removed 6 bases at V and 4 bases at J, with 15 bases between. Germline V CDR1 and CDR2: SGHTA, FQGNSA. The CDR3 covers 15 residues.

The chain recombines TRBV6-4 with TRBJ1-2, with D perhaps TRBD1 (6 bases). The germline V gene has CDR1 MRHNA and CDR2 SNTAGT. V was clipped by 2 bases and J by 5 bases, with 9 bases between them. The CDR3 runs to 13 residues. The CDR3 nucleotides read TGTGCCAGCAGTGACCCTACAGGGTATGGCTACACCTTC. Amino acid sequence: CASSDPTGYGYTF.

The genes are TRBV7-2 and TRBJ1-5; the match to TRBD1 covers 7 bases. The CDR3 has 15 residues. Germline V gene data show CDR1 as SGHTA and CDR2 as FQGNSA. V lost 2 bases and J lost 4; bases outside the gene matches: 5. CDR3 nucleotides: TGTGCCAGCAGCTTATCCCGGGACAGAAATCAGCCCCAGCATTTT. Residues: CASSLSRDRNQPQHF.

This rearrangement joins TRBV5-1 to TRBJ1-1; perhaps TRBD1 as D (6 bases). CDR1 SGHRS and CDR2 YFSETQ come from the germline V gene. Trimming left V 0 bases short and J 6 bases short, with 12 bases between. The CDR3 is 14 amino acids. CDR3 nucleotide sequence: TGCGCCAGCAGCTTGGGGACAGTTTCCCCTGAAGCTTTCTTT. This gives the protein CASSLGTVSPEAFF.

The CDR3 DNA reads TGTGCCGGAGACGGGACTCAAAGCACAGATACGCAGTATTTT. Encoded protein: CAGDGTQSTDTQYF. V and J are TRBV2 and TRBJ2-3, with D perhaps matching TRBD2 (6 bases). Trimming cost V 11 bases and J 0 bases, with 15 bases left between them. The CDR3 sequence is 14 residues long. Germline lookup yields CDR1 SNHLY and CDR2 FYNNEI.

The rearrangement links TRBV28 to TRBJ2-7; 12 bases match TRBD2. The trim removed 7 bases at V and 4 bases at J, leaving 14 bases unmatched. CDR3 length: 17 residues. CDR1 and CDR2 from the germline V gene are MDHEN and SYDVKM. CDR3 in DNA: TGTGCCAGCACACTAGCGGGAGGTCACCAAATCTCGTACGAGCAGTACTTC. It specifies CASTLAGGHQISYEQYF.

The chain recombines TRBV6-1 with TRBJ1-6; D uncertain. CDR3 length equals 16 residues. Germline CDR1 reads MNHNS; CDR2 reads SASEGT. Trimming took 3 bases from V and 10 from J, leaving 19 bases between them. The CDR3 DNA reads as TGTGCCAGCAGTGACCGGGGTGGAGGCCCTATCTCACCCCTCCACTTT. This codes for CASSDRGGGPISPLHF.

This chain uses TRBV7-3 with TRBJ2-3; TRBD2 matches at 15 bases. Germline CDR1 and CDR2: SGHTA and FQGTGA. The CDR3 covers 17 residues. J was trimmed by 0 bases and V by 5 bases; bases with no gene match: 3. CDR3 DNA: TGTGCCAGCAGCCGCGGACTAGCGGGAGGGAGCACAGATACGCAGTATTTT. Protein: CASSRGLAGGSTDTQYF. Together with reference TRBV7-3 and TRBJ2-3, the CDR3 gives the full variable domain: GAGVSQTPSNKVTEKGKYVELRCDPISGHTALYWYRQSLGQGPEFLIYFQGTGAADDSGLPNDRFFAVRPEGSVSTLKIQRTERGDSAVYLCASSRGLAGGSTDTQYFGPGTRLTVL.

The chain recombines TRBV18 with TRBJ1-5; 12 nucleotides agree with TRBD1. V shed 1 base and J 6 bases; nucleotides not matched to a gene: 4. The germline V gene encodes CDR1 KGHSH and CDR2 LQKENI. The CDR3 loop spans 16 amino acids. CDR3 DNA sequence: TGTGCCAGCTCACCACAGGGACAGGGGGCTGGTCAGCCCCAGCATTTT. Protein: CASSPQGQGAGQPQHF.

The chain uses TRBV19 and TRBJ1-5; maybe TRBD1 (5 bases). V was clipped by 4 bases and J by 9 bases, with 13 bases between them. Germline V gives CDR1 LNHDA, CDR2 SQIVND (reference sequence). The CDR3 totals 13 residues. This CDR3 is CASSRGPLGPQHF. CDR3 DNA sequence: TGTGCCAGTAGTAGGGGCCCCCTGGGGCCCCAGCATTTT. The whole variable domain, filled in from reference TRBV19 and TRBJ1-5, reads DGGITQSPKYLFRKEGQNVTLSCEQNLNHDAMYWYRQDPGQGLRLIYYSQIVNDFQKGDIAEGYSVSREKKESFPLTVTSAQKNPTAFYLCASSRGPLGPQHFGDGTRLSIL.

The CDR3 spells CASSLNAGLGFFF. CDR3 DNA: TGTGCCAGCAGCTTAAACGCTGGCCTAGGTTTCTTCTTC. V gene TRBV7-2 combines with J gene TRBJ2-1; the D is unclear. Trimming took off 2 bases at V and 16 bases at J, with 18 bases between the two ends. CDR1 is SGHTA and CDR2 is FQGNSA in the germline V gene. The CDR3 spans 13 residues.

The rearrangement uses TRBV27 and TRBJ1-5; D ambiguous. The V gene lost 6 bases and the J gene lost 3 bases, with 15 bases spanning the gap. The CDR3 spans 15 residues. CDR1 MNHEY and CDR2 SMNVEV come from the germline V gene (reference sequence). CDR3 sequence (DNA): TGTGCCAGCAGCTACCAGCGGGGTCCCAATCAGCCCCAGCATTTT. Translated: CASSYQRGPNQPQHF.

The chain recombines TRBV29-1 with TRBJ2-2, with D uncertain. CDR3 length equals 12 residues. V was shortened by 5 bases and J by 2 bases, with 6 bases between the two germline ends. Germline CDR1 SQVTM, CDR2 ANQGSEA. CDR3 in amino acids: CSVTANTGELFF. The CDR3 DNA reads TGCAGCGTTACAGCTAACACCGGGGAGCTGTTTTTT.

This clone was detected only once. Here the CDR3 DNA reads TGTGCCAGCAGTTACTCGAGAAACACTGAAGCTTTCTTT. Protein sequence: CASSYSRNTEAFF. The rearrangement joins TRBV6-6 to TRBJ1-1; unclear D gene. The V end was cut by 0 bases, the J end by 2 bases, with 4 bases between. The CDR3 runs 13 residues. Per germline, CDR1 MNHNY and CDR2 SVGAGI (reference sequence).

Regarding this clone: An end of the junction does not agree with germline; a read error may underlie this. The CDR3 DNA reads TGTGCCAGCAGTGAAATGGGCAGGCCCTTTTTC. Protein: CASSEMGRPFF. V is TRBV6-1 and J is TRBJ2-7; D not resolved. The V gene's germline CDR1 is MNHNS and CDR2 SASEGT. This CDR3 spans 11 amino acids.